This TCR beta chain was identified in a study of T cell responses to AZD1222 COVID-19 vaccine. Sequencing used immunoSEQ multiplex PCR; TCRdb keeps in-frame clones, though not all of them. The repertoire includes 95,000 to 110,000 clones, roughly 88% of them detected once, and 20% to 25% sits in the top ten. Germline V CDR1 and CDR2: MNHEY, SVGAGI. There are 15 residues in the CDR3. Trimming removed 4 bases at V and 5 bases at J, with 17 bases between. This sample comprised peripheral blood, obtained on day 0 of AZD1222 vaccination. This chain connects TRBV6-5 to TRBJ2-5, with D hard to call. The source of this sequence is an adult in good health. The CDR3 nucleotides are TGTGCCAGCAGTTTGGCAGCATTGGTTGGGGAGACCCAGTACTTC. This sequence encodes CASSLAALVGETQYF.